These T cell receptor beta chains were read from a single sample in a study of OX40 agonist ivuxolimab in advanced cancers. The assay was immunoSEQ multiplex PCR, and TCRdb's table has in-frame clones only and misses some. The sample gives 95,000 to 120,000 clones, approximately 90% of which show up once; over 0.6% is in the top ten. Sample: CD4+ or CD8+ T cells sorted from blood, taken in a trial of the OX40 agonist ivuxolimab. These receptors came from an adult with an advanced solid tumor such as melanoma, head and neck, liver or kidney cancer. The CDR3 runs from the conserved cysteine through the conserved F or W. The D gene is left open where the match is weak. The listing skips clone size in some rows; elsewhere it reads once, few, many or a size class.

15 TRBD2 TRBJ2-2 NA TRBV6-5 TGTGCCACCCAGTCGGGCGGGGGGAACACCGGGGAGCTGTTTTTT CATQSGGGNTGELFF
15 TRBD2 TRBJ2-3 NA TRBV30 TGTGCCTGGAGTGTTATAGCGGGGCGCGCAGATACGCAGTATTTT CAWSVIAGRADTQYF
13 NA TRBJ1-5 NA TRBV11-2 TGTGCCAGCAGCCTCCTGACGAATCAGCCCCAGCATTTT CASSLLTNQPQHF
15 TRBD2 TRBJ2-1 once TRBV5-5 TGTGCCAGCAGCTTGCCTAGCGGGGTAGTGATTGAGCAGTTCTTC CASSLPSGVVIEQFF
13 NA TRBJ2-5 once TRBV28 TGTGCCAGCAGTTTATACGGGGGTCAGACCCAGTACTTC CASSLYGGQTQYF
13 NA TRBJ1-1 NA TRBV29-1 TGCAGCGCTACTGGACGGATGAACACTGAAGCTTTCTTT CSATGRMNTEAFF
15 NA TRBJ2-4 NA TRBV27 TGTGCCAGCAGTGACAGGAAGAAGACCAAAAACATTCAGTACTTC CASSDRKKTKNIQYF
12 NA TRBJ2-7 NA TRBV27 TGTGCCAGCAGTGCCTATCGGGGCGAGCAGTACTTC CASSAYRGEQYF
12 NA TRBJ2-7 NA TRBV6-1 TGTGCCAGCAGAAGCAGGGACTACGAGCAGTACTTC CASRSRDYEQYF
14 NA TRBJ1-3 once TRBV6-6 TGTGCCAGCAGTCGCGGTGACTCTGGAAACACCATATATTTT CASSRGDSGNTIYF
16 TRBD1 TRBJ1-5 NA TRBV27 TGTGCCAGCAAACTAACCCAGGGGGCTCGGAATCAGCCCCAGCATTTT CASKLTQGARNQPQHF
14 TRBD1 TRBJ2-2 NA TRBV7-3 TGTGCCAGCTCGAACAGGGGTAACACCGGGGAGCTGTTTTTT CASSNRGNTGELFF
14 TRBD1 TRBJ2-7 NA TRBV19 TGTGCCAGTAGTAGGGACAGGGAGAGGGACGAGCAGTACTTC CASSRDRERDEQYF
13 TRBD1 TRBJ1-1 NA TRBV10-2 TGCGCCAGCAGCAGGGGGATGGAAACTGAAGCTTTCTTT CASSRGMETEAFF
16 TRBD2 TRBJ2-1 NA TRBV9 TGTGCCAGCAGCGTAGAGGGACTAGCGGGGATCAATGAGCAGTTCTTC CASSVEGLAGINEQFF
14 NA TRBJ2-3 once TRBV30 TGTGCCTGGAGTGTAGCACAGGGCACAGATACGCAGTATTTT CAWSVAQGTDTQYF
14 TRBD1 TRBJ2-7 NA TRBV5-1 TGCGCCAGCAGCTCGGACAGGGTCACCTACGAGCAGTACTTC CASSSDRVTYEQYF
15 TRBD2 TRBJ2-1 once TRBV11-1 TGTGCCAGCAGCTCCGGACTAGCGGGATACAATGAGCAGTTCTTC CASSSGLAGYNEQFF
16 TRBD2 TRBJ2-5 NA TRBV5-4 TGTGCCAGCAGCCCGTCAGGACTAGCGGGGAGGAAGACCCAGTACTTC CASSPSGLAGRKTQYF
15 NA TRBJ1-6 NA TRBV6-5 TGTGCCAGCAGTTACATCGGGGTGGGAAATTCACCCCTCCACTTT CASSYIGVGNSPLHF
14 NA TRBJ1-5 NA TRBV7-9 TGTGCCAGCAGCTCGCAGGGGACCAATCAGCCCCAGCATTTT CASSSQGTNQPQHF
14 NA TRBJ2-5 NA TRBV19 TGTGCCACCAAAGTAGGAGGGGGCCTCGAGACCCAGTACTTC CATKVGGGLETQYF
12 NA TRBJ1-6 NA TRBV10-3 TGTGCCATCAGTGAAGTGCATTCACCCCTCCACTTT CAISEVHSPLHF
14 NA TRBJ2-5 NA TRBV18 TGTGCCAGCTCCCAGGGCACCGACAGAGAGACCCAGTACTTC CASSQGTDRETQYF
14 NA TRBJ2-2 NA TRBV10-3 TGTGCCATCCGGCAGGGAGAAGGCACCGGGGAGCTGTTTTTT CAIRQGEGTGELFF
12 NA TRBJ2-7 NA TRBV6-4 TGTGCCAGCAGTGTCCGGTCCTACGAGCAGTACTTC CASSVRSYEQYF
17 NA TRBJ2-6 NA TRBV18 TGTGCCAGCTCACCACCGAGCCGGGGGCTCGGGGCCAACGTCCTGACTTTC CASSPPSRGLGANVLTF
18 TRBD1 TRBJ1-3 NA TRBV18 TGTGCCAGCTCACCACTCTCGACAGGGGTTTCCTCTGGAAACACCATATATTTT CASSPLSTGVSSGNTIYF
13 NA TRBJ1-4 once TRBV6-6 TGTGCCAGCATACAGGGCGTCTATGAAAAACTGTTTTTT CASIQGVYEKLFF
15 TRBD1 TRBJ2-7 few TRBV5-5 TGTGCCAGCAGCTTGGGACAGGGCGCCTCCTACGAGCAGTACTTC CASSLGQGASYEQYF
16 TRBD2 TRBJ2-7 NA TRBV7-6 TGTGCCAGCAGCCCGGGACTAGCGGGGGCTCTCTACGAGCAGTACTTC CASSPGLAGALYEQYF
16 TRBD1 TRBJ2-5 NA TRBV10-3 TGTGCCATCAGTTCATTACCGGGACAGGGGCGAGAGACCCAGTACTTC CAISSLPGQGRETQYF
12 NA TRBJ1-2 NA TRBV5-1 TGCGCCAGCAGCTTGGATAGGGTTGGCTACACCTTC CASSLDRVGYTF
14 NA TRBJ2-2 NA TRBV7-9 TGTGCCAGCAGCTTAAGTCTTAACACCGGGGAGCTGTTTTTT CASSLSLNTGELFF
13 TRBD1 TRBJ2-7 NA TRBV7-7 TGTGCTAGCAGCTCGACAGGGGACTACGAGCAGTACTTC CASSSTGDYEQYF
15 NA TRBJ1-5 NA TRBV11-2 TGTGCCAGCAGCCAAGGGACATCTCCTAATCAGCCCCAGCATTTT CASSQGTSPNQPQHF
18 NA TRBJ1-2 NA TRBV21-1 TGTGCCAGCAGCAAAGCGGACGGGATACCTGACCTAGACTATGGCTACACCTTC CASSKADGIPDLDYGYTF
16 NA TRBJ1-2 NA TRBV5-4 TGTGCCAGCAGCTCCGGCCTTTCAAACACTAACTATGGCTACACCTTC CASSSGLSNTNYGYTF
15 NA TRBJ2-3 NA TRBV19 TGTGCCAGTAGTATAGTTGGGGACCCCACAGATACGCAGTATTTT CASSIVGDPTDTQYF
15 TRBD1 TRBJ2-5 NA TRBV6-5 TGTGCCAGCAGTTACCCGACAGGGGGTGTGGAGACCCAGTACTTC CASSYPTGGVETQYF
14 TRBD1 TRBJ2-5 NA TRBV25-1 TGTGCCAGCAGTGACAGGGGGCAGGGAGAGACCCAGTACTTC CASSDRGQGETQYF
13 NA TRBJ2-3 NA TRBV30 TGTGCCTGGAATCGGGGGGCCCCAGATACGCAGTATTTT CAWNRGAPDTQYF
14 NA TRBJ2-5 NA TRBV2 TGTGCCAGCAGTGAAGGAGTAATGCCGGAGACCCAGTACTTC CASSEGVMPETQYF
15 NA TRBJ2-3 NA TRBV6-1 TGTGCCAGCAGTGTTGACCAGGTGGGCACAGATACGCAGTATTTT CASSVDQVGTDTQYF
14 NA TRBJ1-2 NA TRBV21-1 TGTGCCAGCAGCAAAGATCGGACAGATTATGGCTACACCTTC CASSKDRTDYGYTF
13 NA TRBJ1-5 NA TRBV5-8 TGTGCCAGCTCGCGGAATAGCAATCAGCCCCAGCATTTT CASSRNSNQPQHF
15 NA TRBJ2-7 NA TRBV6-6 TGTGCCAGCAGTTTTAAGGGCATGAGCTCCTACGAGCAGTACTTC CASSFKGMSSYEQYF
15 TRBD1 TRBJ1-5 NA TRBV6-6 TGTGCCAGCAGCTACCAGGGGGCGCAAGGTCAGCCCCAGCATTTT CASSYQGAQGQPQHF
16 NA TRBJ1-1 NA TRBV7-8 TGTGCCAGCAGCTTAGGGGAGGCTACCCTGGGCACTGAAGCTTTCTTT CASSLGEATLGTEAFF
16 NA TRBJ1-4 NA TRBV30 TGTGCCTGGAGTGTTGGGCCAGCGGAGCACCATGAAAAACTGTTTTTT CAWSVGPAEHHEKLFF